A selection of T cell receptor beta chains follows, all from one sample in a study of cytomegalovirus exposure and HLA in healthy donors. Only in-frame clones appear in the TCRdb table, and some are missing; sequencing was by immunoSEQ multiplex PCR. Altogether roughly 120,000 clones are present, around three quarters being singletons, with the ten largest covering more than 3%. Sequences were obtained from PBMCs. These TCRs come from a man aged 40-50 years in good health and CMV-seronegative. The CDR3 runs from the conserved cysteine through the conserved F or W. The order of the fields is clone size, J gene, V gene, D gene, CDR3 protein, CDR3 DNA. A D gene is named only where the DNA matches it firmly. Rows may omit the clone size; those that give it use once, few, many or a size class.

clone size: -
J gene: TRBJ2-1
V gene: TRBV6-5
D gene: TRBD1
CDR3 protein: CAGSYWATGDDEQFF
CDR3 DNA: TGTGCCGGCAGTTACTGGGCGACAGGGGACGATGAGCAGTTCTTC

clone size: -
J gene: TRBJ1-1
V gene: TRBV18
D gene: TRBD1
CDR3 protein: CASSPMGQGNTEAFF
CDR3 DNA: TGTGCCAGCTCACCCATGGGACAGGGGAACACTGAAGCTTTCTTT

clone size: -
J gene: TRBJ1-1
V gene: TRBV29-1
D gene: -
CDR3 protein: CSAGAANTEAFF
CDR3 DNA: TGCAGCGCAGGGGCCGCGAACACTGAAGCTTTCTTT

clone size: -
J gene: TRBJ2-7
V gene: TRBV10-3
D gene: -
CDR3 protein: CASSKSSYEQYF
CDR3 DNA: TGTGCCTCTTCCAAGAGCTCCTACGAGCAGTACTTC

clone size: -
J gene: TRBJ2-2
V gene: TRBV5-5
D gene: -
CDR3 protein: CASSGYGTSGMGRIGELFF
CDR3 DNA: TGTGCCAGCAGCGGATACGGAACCTCAGGGATGGGGCGTATCGGGGAGCTGTTTTTT

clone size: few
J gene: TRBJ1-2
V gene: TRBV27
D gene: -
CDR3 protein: CASSMGRSDF
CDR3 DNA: TGTGCCAGCAGTATGGGGAGGTCAGACTTC

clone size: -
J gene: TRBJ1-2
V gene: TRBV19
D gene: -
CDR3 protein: CASQPIRQYYGYTF
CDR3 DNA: TGTGCCAGTCAACCGATCCGACAGTACTATGGCTACACCTTC

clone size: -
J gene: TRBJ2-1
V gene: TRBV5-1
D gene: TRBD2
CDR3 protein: CASSRQGLAGGPLDEQFF
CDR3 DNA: TGCGCCAGCAGCCGGCAGGGACTAGCGGGGGGGCCTCTTGATGAGCAGTTCTTC

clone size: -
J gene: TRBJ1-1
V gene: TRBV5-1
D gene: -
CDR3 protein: CASSLVAGNTEAFF
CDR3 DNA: TGCGCCAGCAGCCTTGTGGCGGGGAACACTGAAGCTTTCTTT

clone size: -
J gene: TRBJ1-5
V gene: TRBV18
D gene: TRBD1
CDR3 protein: CASSPLSGGQPQHF
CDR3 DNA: TGTGCCAGCTCACCTTTATCAGGGGGTCAGCCCCAGCATTTT

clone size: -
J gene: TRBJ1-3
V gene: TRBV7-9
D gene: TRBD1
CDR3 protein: CASSVRVTGAGNTIYF
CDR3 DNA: TGTGCCAGCAGCGTACGGGTAACAGGGGCTGGAAACACCATATATTTT

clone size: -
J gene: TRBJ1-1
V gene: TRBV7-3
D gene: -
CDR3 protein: CASSLMAITQSGATEAFF
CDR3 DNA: TGTGCCAGCAGCTTAATGGCCATCACCCAATCAGGGGCCACTGAAGCTTTCTTT

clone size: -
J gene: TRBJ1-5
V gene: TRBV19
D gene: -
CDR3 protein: CASSIRENQPQHF
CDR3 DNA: TGTGCCAGTAGTATAAGGGAGAACCAGCCCCAGCATTTT

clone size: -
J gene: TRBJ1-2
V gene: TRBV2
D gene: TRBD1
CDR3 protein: CARGGQSSGVYTF
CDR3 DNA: TGTGCCAGGGGGGGACAGAGCTCTGGTGTCTACACCTTC

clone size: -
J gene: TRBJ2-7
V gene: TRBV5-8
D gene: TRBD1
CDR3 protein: CASSLAGTGGTYEQYF
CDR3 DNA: TGTGCCAGCAGCTTGGCCGGGACAGGGGGAACCTACGAGCAGTACTTC

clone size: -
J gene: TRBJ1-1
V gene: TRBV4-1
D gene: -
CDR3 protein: CASSLGGGTEAFF
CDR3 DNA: TGCGCCAGCAGCCTAGGGGGGGGCACTGAAGCTTTCTTT

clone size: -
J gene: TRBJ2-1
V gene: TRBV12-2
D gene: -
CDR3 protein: CASRLRRGTYNEQFF
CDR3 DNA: TGTGCAAGTCGCTTAAGGCGGGGGACGTACAATGAGCAGTTCTTC

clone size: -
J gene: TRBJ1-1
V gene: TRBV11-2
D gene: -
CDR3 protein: CASSLGERAFF
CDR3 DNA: TGTGCCAGCAGCTTAGGTGAGAGGGCTTTCTTT

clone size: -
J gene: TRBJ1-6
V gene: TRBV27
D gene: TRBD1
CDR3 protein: CASRAPGQGGSPLHF
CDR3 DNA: TGTGCCAGCAGAGCCCCGGGACAGGGGGGATCACCCCTCCACTTT

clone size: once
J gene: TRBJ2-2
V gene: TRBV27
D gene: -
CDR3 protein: CAGSFRGVTGELFF
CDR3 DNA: TGTGCCGGCAGTTTCCGGGGAGTAACCGGGGAGCTGTTTTTT

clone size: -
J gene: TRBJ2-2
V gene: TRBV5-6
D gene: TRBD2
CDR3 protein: CASTNLLSGGPITGELFF
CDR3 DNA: TGTGCCAGCACCAACCTTCTTAGCGGGGGCCCAATCACCGGGGAGCTGTTTTTT

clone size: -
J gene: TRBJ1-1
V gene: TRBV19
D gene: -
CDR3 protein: CASSPGRRDQADTEAFF
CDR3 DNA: TGTGCCAGTAGTCCCGGAAGGAGGGATCAGGCAGACACTGAAGCTTTCTTT

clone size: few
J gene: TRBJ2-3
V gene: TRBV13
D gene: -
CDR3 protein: CASSSSPSADTDTQYF
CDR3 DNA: TGTGCCAGCAGCTCTTCCCCTAGCGCCGACACAGATACGCAGTATTTT

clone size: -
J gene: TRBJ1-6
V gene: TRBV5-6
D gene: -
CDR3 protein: CASSSQDNSPLHF
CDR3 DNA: TGTGCCAGCAGCTCACAGGATAATTCACCCCTCCACTTT

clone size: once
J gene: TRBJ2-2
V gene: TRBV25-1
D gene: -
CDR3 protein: CASRHRASNTGELFF
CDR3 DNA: TGTGCCAGCAGGCACAGGGCCTCGAACACCGGGGAGCTGTTTTTT

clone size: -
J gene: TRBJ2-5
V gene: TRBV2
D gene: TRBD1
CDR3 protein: CASSGDRGGSGTQYF
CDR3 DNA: TGTGCCAGCAGTGGGGACAGGGGAGGGTCGGGGACCCAGTACTTC

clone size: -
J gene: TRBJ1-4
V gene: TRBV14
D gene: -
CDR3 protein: CASSQERGSGEKLFF
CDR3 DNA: TGTGCCAGCAGCCAAGAACGGGGATCAGGAGAAAAACTGTTTTTT

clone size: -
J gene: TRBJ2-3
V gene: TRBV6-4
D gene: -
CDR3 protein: CASSDSSLDTDTQYF
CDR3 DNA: TGTGCCAGCAGTGACTCGTCCTTAGACACAGATACGCAGTATTTT

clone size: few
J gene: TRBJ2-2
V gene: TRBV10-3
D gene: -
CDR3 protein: CAISESTGNTGELFF
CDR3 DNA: TGTGCCATCAGTGAGTCGACAGGTAACACCGGGGAGCTGTTTTTT

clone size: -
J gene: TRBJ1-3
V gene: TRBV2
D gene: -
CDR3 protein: CASSEAWVQTHSSGNTIYF
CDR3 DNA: TGTGCCAGCAGTGAAGCATGGGTCCAGACGCACAGCTCTGGGAACACCATATATTTT